This T cell receptor (beta chain) was profiled in a study of blood T cells in healthy people across ages. In germline, CDR1 is SEHNR, CDR2 FQNEAQ (reference sequence). The CDR3 has 15 amino acids. A second PCR, run for roughly 7 to 11 cycles, used a sample-barcoded 5' primer plus a J-beta primer mix. Using its own MiXCR run on the 5' RACE reads, TCRdb lists one record per CDR3 protein. The sample yields 2 million or so distinct CDR3 sequences, 40% to 55% seen once. Sequencing was performed on blood. The gene calls are TRBV7-9 and TRBJ2-5; either TRBD1 or TRBD2 may supply D (6 bases each). The J call may be mistaken, given a closer DNA end match to TRBJ2-7. This receptor was identified in a woman aged 40 to 55 in good health. The CDR3 region is CASSPLWGAQNEQYF. CDR3 sequence (DNA): TGTGCCAGCAGCCCCCTCTGGGGGGCGCAGAACGAGCAGTACTTC.